This T cell receptor (beta chain) derives from a study of blood T cell repertoires in COVID-19. The overall study: The study drew acute and convalescent COVID-19 samples from the United States, Italy and Spain. PBMCs, B-cell-depleted T cells, or T cells provided the cDNA or gDNA that made up the material.

Per the study methods: Quantification of nucleated cells was approximated via reference gene primer amplification. Assay used: immunoSEQ multiplex PCR; TCRdb lists only in-frame clones, some missing. From that table come the V and J calls and clone size; the DNA was used to work out D and trimming. Of almost 55,000 clones in the sample, around four fifths were seen once. This CDR3 spans 13 amino acids. Unmatched junction bases numbered 2, after V lost 5 bases and J lost 4 bases. Sequences were obtained from peripheral blood. This TCR was sampled from a human donor in a cohort sampled during active COVID-19. This sequence joins TRBV12-3 or TRBV12-4 and TRBJ1-2, with TRBD1 identical over 9 bases. CDR3 residues: CASSTDRGYGYTF. The CDR3 DNA is TGTGCCAGCAGTACGGACAGGGGCTATGGCTACACCTTC.